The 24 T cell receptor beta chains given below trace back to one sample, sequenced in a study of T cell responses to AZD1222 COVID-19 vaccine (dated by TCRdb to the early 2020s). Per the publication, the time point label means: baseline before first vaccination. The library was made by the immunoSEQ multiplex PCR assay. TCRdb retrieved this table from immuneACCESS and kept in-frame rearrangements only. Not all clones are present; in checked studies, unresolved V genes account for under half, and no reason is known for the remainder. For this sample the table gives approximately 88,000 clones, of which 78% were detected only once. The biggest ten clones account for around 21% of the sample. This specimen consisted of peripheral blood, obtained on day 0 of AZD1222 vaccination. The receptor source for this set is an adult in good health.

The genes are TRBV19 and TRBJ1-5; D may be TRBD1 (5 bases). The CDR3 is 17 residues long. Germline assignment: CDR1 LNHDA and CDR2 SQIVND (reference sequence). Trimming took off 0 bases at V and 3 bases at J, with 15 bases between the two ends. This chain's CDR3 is CASSIDGGTITNQPQHF. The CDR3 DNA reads TGTGCCAGTAGTATAGACGGAGGGACCATAACCAATCAGCCCCAGCATTTT.

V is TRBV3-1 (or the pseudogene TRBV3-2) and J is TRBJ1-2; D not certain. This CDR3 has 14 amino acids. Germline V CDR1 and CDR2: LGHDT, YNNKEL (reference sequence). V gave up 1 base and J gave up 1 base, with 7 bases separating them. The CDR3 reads CASSQVPDNYGYTF. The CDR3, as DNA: TGTGCCAGCAGCCAAGTCCCCGATAACTATGGCTACACCTTC.

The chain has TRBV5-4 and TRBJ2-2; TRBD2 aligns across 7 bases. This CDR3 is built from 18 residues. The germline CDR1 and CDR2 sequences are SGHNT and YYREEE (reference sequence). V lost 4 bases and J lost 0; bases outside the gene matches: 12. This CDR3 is CASSDTNGRSPNTGELFF. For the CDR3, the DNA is TGTGCCAGCAGCGACACAAACGGGAGGTCTCCGAACACCGGGGAGCTGTTTTTT.

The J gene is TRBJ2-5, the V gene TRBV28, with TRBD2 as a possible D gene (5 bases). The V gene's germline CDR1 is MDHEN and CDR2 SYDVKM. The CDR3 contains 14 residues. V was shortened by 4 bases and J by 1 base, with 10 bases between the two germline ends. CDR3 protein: CASSSGSLQETQYF. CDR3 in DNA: TGTGCCAGCAGTTCGGGAAGTCTCCAAGAGACCCAGTACTTC. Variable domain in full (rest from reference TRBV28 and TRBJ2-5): DVKVTQSSRYLVKRTGEKVFLECVQDMDHENMFWYRQDPGLGLRLIYFSYDVKMKEKGDIPEGYSVSREKKERFSLILESASTNQTSMYLCASSSGSLQETQYFGPGTRLLVL.

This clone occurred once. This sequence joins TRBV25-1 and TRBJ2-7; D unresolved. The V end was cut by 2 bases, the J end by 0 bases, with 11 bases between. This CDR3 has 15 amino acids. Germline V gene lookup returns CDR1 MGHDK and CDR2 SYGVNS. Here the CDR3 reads CASSEQGLSSYEQYF. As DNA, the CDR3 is TGTGCCAGCAGTGAACAAGGGCTCAGCTCCTACGAGCAGTACTTC.

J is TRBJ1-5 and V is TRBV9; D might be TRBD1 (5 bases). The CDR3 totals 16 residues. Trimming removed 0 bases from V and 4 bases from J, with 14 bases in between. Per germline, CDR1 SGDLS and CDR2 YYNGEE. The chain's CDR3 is CASSVEVWGGNQPQHF. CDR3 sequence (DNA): TGTGCCAGCAGCGTAGAAGTCTGGGGGGGGAATCAGCCCCAGCATTTT.

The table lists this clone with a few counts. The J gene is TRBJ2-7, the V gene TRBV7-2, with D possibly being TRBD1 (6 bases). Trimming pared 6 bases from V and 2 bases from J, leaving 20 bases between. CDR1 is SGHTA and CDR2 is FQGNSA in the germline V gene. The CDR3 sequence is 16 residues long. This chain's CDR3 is CASRSGQTANPYEQYF. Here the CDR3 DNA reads TGTGCCAGCAGATCCGGACAGACCGCTAATCCCTACGAGCAGTACTTC.

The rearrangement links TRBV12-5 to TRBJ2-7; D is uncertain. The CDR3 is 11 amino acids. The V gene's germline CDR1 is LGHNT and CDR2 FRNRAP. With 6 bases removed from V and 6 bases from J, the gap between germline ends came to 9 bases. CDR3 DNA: TGTGCTAGTGGCATGAGTTCCGAGCAGTACTTC. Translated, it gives CASGMSSEQYF.

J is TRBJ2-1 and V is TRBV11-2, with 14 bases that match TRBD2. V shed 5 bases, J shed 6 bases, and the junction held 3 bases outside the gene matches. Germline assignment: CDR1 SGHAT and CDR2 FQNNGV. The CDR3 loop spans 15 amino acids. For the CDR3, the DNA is TGTGCCAGCAGCACCGGGACTAGCGGGAGCAATGAGCAGTTCTTC. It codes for CASSTGTSGSNEQFF. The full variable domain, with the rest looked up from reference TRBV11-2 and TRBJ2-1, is EAGVAQSPRYKIIEKRQSVAFWCNPISGHATLYWYQQILGQGPKLLIQFQNNGVVDDSQLPKDRFSAERLKGVDSTLKIQPAKLEDSAVYLCASSTGTSGSNEQFFGPGTRLTVL.

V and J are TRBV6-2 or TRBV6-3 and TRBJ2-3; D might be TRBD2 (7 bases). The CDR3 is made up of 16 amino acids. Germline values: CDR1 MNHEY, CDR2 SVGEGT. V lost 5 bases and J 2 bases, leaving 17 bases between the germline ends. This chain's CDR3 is CASSGRGGRSTDTQYF. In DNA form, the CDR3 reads TGTGCCAGCAGTGGGAGGGGGGGCCGTTCCACAGATACGCAGTATTTT.

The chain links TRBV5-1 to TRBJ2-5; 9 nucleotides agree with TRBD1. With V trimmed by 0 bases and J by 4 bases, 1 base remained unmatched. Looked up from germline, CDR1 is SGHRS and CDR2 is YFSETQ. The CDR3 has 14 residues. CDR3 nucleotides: TGCGCCAGCAGCTTGGGACAGGGGGGAGAGACCCAGTACTTC. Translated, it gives CASSLGQGGETQYF.

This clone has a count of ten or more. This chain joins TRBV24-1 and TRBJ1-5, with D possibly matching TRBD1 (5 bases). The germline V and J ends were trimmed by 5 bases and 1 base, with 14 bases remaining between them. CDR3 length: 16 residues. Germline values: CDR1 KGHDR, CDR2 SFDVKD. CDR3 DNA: TGTGCCACCAGTGGCGTCCAGGGAGTAAGCAATCAGCCCCAGCATTTT. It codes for CATSGVQGVSNQPQHF.

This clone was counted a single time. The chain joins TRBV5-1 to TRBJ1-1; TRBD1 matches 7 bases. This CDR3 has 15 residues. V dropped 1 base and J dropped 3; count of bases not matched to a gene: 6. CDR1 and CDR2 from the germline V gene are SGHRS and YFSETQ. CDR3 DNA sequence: TGCGCCAGCAGCTTGAACGCAGGGGGGGACACTGAAGCTTTCTTT. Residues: CASSLNAGGDTEAFF.

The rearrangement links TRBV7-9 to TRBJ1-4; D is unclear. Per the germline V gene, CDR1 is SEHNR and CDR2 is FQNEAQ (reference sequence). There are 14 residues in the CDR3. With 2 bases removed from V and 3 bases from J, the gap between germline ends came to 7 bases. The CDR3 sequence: CASSLSGANEKLFF. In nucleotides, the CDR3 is TGTGCCAGCAGCTTATCTGGGGCTAATGAAAAACTGTTTTTT. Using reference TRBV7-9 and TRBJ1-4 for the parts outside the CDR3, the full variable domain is DTGVSQNPRHKITKRGQNVTFRCDPISEHNRLYWYRQTLGQGPEFLTYFQNEAQLEKSRLLSDRFSAERPKGSFSTLEIQRTEQGDSAMYLCASSLSGANEKLFFGSGTQLSVL.

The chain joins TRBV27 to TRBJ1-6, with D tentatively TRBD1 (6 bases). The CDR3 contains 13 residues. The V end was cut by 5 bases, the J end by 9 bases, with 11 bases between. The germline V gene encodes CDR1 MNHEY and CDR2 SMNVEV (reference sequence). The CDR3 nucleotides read TGTGCCAGCAGTGAGATCAGGGGTTCACCCCTCCACTTT. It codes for CASSEIRGSPLHF.

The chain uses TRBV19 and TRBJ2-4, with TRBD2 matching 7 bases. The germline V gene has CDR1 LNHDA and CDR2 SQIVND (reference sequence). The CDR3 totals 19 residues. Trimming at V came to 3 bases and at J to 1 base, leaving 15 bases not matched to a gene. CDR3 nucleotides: TGTGCCAGTAGTATTAGGCCTAGCGGTGATAGATCGGCCAAAAACATTCAGTACTTC. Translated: CASSIRPSGDRSAKNIQYF.

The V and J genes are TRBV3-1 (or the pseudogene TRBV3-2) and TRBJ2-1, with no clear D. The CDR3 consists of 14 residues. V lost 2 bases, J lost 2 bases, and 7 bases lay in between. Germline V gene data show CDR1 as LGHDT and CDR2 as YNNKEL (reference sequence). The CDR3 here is CASSQPSTYNEQFF. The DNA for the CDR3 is TGTGCCAGCAGCCAACCTAGTACCTACAATGAGCAGTTCTTC.

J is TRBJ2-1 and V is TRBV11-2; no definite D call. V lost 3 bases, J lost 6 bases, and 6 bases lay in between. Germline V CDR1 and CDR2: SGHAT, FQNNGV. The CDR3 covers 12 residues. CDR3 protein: CASSFLGNEQFF. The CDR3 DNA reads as TGTGCCAGCAGCTTCCTAGGCAATGAGCAGTTCTTC.

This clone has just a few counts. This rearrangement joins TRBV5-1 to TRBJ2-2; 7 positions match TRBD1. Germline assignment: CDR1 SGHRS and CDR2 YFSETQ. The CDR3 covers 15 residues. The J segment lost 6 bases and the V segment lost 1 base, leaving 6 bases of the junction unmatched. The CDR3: CASSLTGVDAGELFF. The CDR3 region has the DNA TGCGCCAGCAGCTTGACAGGGGTCGACGCCGGGGAGCTGTTTTTT.

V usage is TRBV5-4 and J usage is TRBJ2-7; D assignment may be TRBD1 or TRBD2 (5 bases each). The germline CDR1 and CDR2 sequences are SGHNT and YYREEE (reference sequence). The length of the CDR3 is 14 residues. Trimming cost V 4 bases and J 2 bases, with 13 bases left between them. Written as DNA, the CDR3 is TGTGCCAGCAGCGTCTCCGGGACCACCTACGAGCAGTACTTC. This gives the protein CASSVSGTTYEQYF.

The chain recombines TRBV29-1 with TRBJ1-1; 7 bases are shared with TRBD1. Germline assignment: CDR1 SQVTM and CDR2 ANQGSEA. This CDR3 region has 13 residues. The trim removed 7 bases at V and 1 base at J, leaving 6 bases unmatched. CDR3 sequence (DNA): TGCAGCGCTCGGGACAGCCCGAACACTGAAGCTTTCTTT. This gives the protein CSARDSPNTEAFF.

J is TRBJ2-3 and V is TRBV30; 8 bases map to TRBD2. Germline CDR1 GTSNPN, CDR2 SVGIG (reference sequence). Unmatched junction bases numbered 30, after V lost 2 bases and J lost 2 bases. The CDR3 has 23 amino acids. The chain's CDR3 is CAWSRLGWGPREGPGPHTDTQYF. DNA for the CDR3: TGTGCCTGGAGTCGCCTGGGATGGGGGCCTCGGGAGGGCCCGGGCCCACACACAGATACGCAGTATTTT.

CDR3 region: CASSLGLAGAWNEQFF. DNA of the CDR3: TGTGCCAGCAGCTTAGGACTAGCGGGAGCATGGAATGAGCAGTTCTTC. The chain uses TRBV7-8 and TRBJ2-1, with 12 positions matching TRBD2. The trim removed 1 base at V and 7 bases at J, leaving 5 bases unmatched. The CDR3 sequence is 16 residues long. Germline V gene data show CDR1 as SGHVS and CDR2 as FQNEAQ.

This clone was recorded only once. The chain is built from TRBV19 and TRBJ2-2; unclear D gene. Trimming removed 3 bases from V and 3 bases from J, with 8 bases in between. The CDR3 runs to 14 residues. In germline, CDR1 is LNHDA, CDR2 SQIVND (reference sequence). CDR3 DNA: TGTGCCAGTAGTATTAACAGATACACCGGGGAGCTGTTTTTT. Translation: CASSINRYTGELFF.